Each of the 10 T cell receptor beta chains below was sequenced from the same sample in a study of blood T cell repertoires in COVID-19. Method: immunoSEQ multiplex PCR; TCRdb's copy keeps in-frame clones and lacks some. Here the sample spans around 400,000 clones, more than 75% being singletons. Source material: peripheral blood. Source of these receptors: a woman between 25 and 40 years old with COVID-19, enrolled during active disease.

The CDR3 DNA reads as TGTGCCACCAGTGATCGCCGCCTGGGCCCCAATCAGCCCCAGCATTTT. Its protein product is CATSDRRLGPNQPQHF. The rearrangement uses TRBV24-1 and TRBJ1-5; D gene unclear. V was trimmed by 3 bases and J by 3 bases, leaving 14 bases between them. This CDR3 has 16 residues. Per germline, CDR1 KGHDR and CDR2 SFDVKD.

This clone was seen a single time. The chain combines TRBV6-5 with TRBJ2-5; no clear D. The CDR3 sequence is 15 residues long. V dropped 2 bases and J dropped 7 bases, with 17 bases sitting between them. Germline values: CDR1 MNHEY, CDR2 SVGAGI. The CDR3, as DNA: TGTGCCAGCAGTTACAGTTTCGCGGATTCTGGGACCCAGTACTTC. This encodes CASSYSFADSGTQYF.

The chain uses TRBV14 and TRBJ2-7, with 8 positions matching TRBD1. After removal of 3 bases from V and 1 base from J, the junction contained 5 bases not matched to a gene. This CDR3 contains 15 residues. The V gene's germline CDR1 is SGHDN and CDR2 FVKESK. This CDR3 is CASSQWGQASYEQYF. For the CDR3, the DNA is TGTGCCAGCAGCCAGTGGGGACAGGCATCCTACGAGCAGTACTTC.

This chain connects TRBV27 to TRBJ2-7, with TRBD1 as a possible D gene (5 bases). The CDR3 extends over 12 amino acids. CDR1 and CDR2 (germline): MNHEY, SMNVEV (reference sequence). With 5 bases removed from V and 7 bases from J, the gap between germline ends came to 12 bases. The CDR3 region has the DNA TGTGCCAGCAGTCCCGCAAAGGGGGAGCAGTACTTC. Translating it yields CASSPAKGEQYF.

Concerning this clone itself: Distinct nucleotide sequences in the sample also encode this CDR3. The chain is built from TRBV28 and TRBJ2-7; D is ambiguous. CDR3 size: 12 residues. Trimming removed 6 bases at V and 0 bases at J, with 6 bases between. The germline V gene encodes CDR1 MDHEN and CDR2 SYDVKM. In DNA form, the CDR3 reads TGTGCCAGCAGCTCTTCCTCCTACGAGCAGTACTTC. Translation gives CASSSSSYEQYF.

The rearrangement joins TRBV6-6 to TRBJ1-4, with 8 bases lining up with TRBD1. V shed 6 bases, J shed 7 bases, and the junction held 7 bases outside the gene matches. The CDR3 has 14 residues. Germline V gives CDR1 MNHNY, CDR2 SVGAGI (reference sequence). CDR3 sequence (DNA): TGTGCCAGCAGGTCTCCAGGGGGCGTTGAAAAACTGTTTTTT. This sequence encodes CASRSPGGVEKLFF.

The V and J genes are TRBV2 and TRBJ2-3; maybe TRBD2 (6 bases). Germline CDR1 SNHLY, CDR2 FYNNEI. Trimming took off 4 bases at V and 2 bases at J, with 13 bases between the two ends. The CDR3 is 15 amino acids. The CDR3 DNA is TGTGCCAGCAGTGTAACGGGAGTTGTCACAGATACGCAGTATTTT. Translation gives CASSVTGVVTDTQYF.

The gene calls are TRBV5-1 and TRBJ2-1, with TRBD1 identical over 10 bases. CDR1 and CDR2 (germline): SGHRS, YFSETQ. V shed 4 bases, J shed 9 bases, and the junction held 10 bases outside the gene matches. This CDR3 comprises 15 residues. CDR3 nucleotide sequence: TGCGCCAGCAGCCCGGAGGGGACAGGGGTAAGTGAGCAGTTCTTC. Translation: CASSPEGTGVSEQFF.

This clone was picked up a small number of times. This rearrangement joins TRBV11-2 to TRBJ2-3; 8 bases fit TRBD2. Per germline, CDR1 SGHAT and CDR2 FQNNGV. This CDR3 is 14 amino acids long. J lost 7 bases, V lost 3 bases, and 6 bases had no gene match. The CDR3 DNA follows: TGTGCCAGCAGCTTTGTGCGGGAGGTGCATACGCAGTATTTT. As protein: CASSFVREVHTQYF.

V usage is TRBV5-1 and J usage is TRBJ2-7, with TRBD1 matching 9 bases. J lost 2 bases, V lost 3 bases, and 6 bases had no gene match. The CDR3 runs to 15 residues. Germline V gene lookup returns CDR1 SGHRS and CDR2 YFSETQ. In DNA form, the CDR3 reads TGCGCCAGCAGCTGGTCCGGGACAGGGACCTACGAGCAGTACTTC. As protein: CASSWSGTGTYEQYF.